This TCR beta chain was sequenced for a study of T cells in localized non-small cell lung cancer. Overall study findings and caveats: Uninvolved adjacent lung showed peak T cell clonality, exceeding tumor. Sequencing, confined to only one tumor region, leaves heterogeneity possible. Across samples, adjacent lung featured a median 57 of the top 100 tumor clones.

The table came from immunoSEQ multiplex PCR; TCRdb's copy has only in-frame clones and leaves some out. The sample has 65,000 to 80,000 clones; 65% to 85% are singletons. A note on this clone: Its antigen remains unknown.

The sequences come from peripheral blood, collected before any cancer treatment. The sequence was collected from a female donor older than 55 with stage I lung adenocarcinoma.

The CDR3 reads CASTPVAGWETQYF. As DNA, the CDR3 is TGTGCCAGCACCCCGGTCGCAGGGTGGGAGACCCAGTACTTC. The V call is TRBV7-9, the J call TRBJ2-5, with a possible D match to TRBD1 (5 bases). Trimming left V 7 bases short and J 5 bases short, with 17 bases between. The CDR3 covers 14 residues. Looked up from germline, CDR1 is SEHNR and CDR2 is FQNEAQ (reference sequence).